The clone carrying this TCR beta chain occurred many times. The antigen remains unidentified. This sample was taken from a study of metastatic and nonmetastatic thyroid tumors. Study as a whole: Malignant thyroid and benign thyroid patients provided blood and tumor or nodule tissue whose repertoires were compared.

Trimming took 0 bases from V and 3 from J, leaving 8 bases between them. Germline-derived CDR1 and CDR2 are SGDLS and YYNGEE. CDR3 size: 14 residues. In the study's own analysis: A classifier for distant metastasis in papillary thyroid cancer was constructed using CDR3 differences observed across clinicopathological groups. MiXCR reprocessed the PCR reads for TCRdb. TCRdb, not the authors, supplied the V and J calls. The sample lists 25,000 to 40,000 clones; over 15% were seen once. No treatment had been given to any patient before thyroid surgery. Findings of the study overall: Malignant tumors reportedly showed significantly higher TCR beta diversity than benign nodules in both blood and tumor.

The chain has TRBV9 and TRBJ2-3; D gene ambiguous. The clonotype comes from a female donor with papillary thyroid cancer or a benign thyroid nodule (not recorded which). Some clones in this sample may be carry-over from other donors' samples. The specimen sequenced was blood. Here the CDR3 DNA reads TGTGCCAGCAGCGTAGCGACCGGGACAGATACGCAGTATTTT. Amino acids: CASSVATGTDTQYF. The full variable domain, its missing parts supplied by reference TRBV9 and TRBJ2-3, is DSGVTQTPKHLITATGQRVTLRCSPRSGDLSVYWYQQSLDQGLQFLIQYYNGEERAKGNILERFSAQQFPDLHSELNLSSLELGDSALYFCASSVATGTDTQYFGPGTRLTVL.